This T cell receptor beta chain was documented in a study of beta chain features in type 1 diabetes. Without exception, sorted populations had purity beyond 95%. This clone was seen only a few times. The whole isolated RNA underwent reverse transcription, so sequencing captured expressed TCRB transcripts. Assay used: immunoSEQ multiplex PCR; TCRdb lists only in-frame clones, some missing. Among 200,000 to 250,000 clones listed, more than 9% were seen once. The CDR3 spans 14 residues. Trimming took off 2 bases at V and 4 bases at J, with 12 bases between the two ends. The germline V gene encodes CDR1 MNHEY and CDR2 SMNVEV (reference sequence).

This TCR was recovered from a young woman in good health. This chain joins TRBV27 and TRBJ2-7, with TRBD2 as a possible D gene (7 bases). Sequenced sample: naive CD4+ T cells from blood. The CDR3 loop is CASSLRGGRYEQYF. CDR3 nucleotide sequence: TGTGCCAGCAGTTTAAGGGGGGGCCGGTACGAGCAGTACTTC.